A selection of T cell receptor beta chains follows, all from one sample in a study of T cell repertoires in cytomegalovirus infection. TCRdb recomputed calls from the reads with MiXCR, one row per CDR3 protein. This table has around 350,000 distinct CDR3 sequences, over 15% appearing once. The sample was PBMCs. These receptors originate from a human donor in good health (CMV status not recorded). Some clones in this sample may be carry-over from other donors' samples. Each CDR3 is given with its conserved first and last residue. A D gene is named only where the DNA matches it firmly. Expanded clones are given a class, and other clones once, few, many or no size at all.

TRBD2 NA TRBJ2-5 TRBV20-1 TGCAGTGCAGGGGGACTAGCGGGAGGCTCGGGGGAGACCCAGTACTTC CSAGGLAGGSGETQYF
NA NA TRBJ2-7 TRBV20-1 TGCAGTGCTGCCCGGTACGAGCAGTACTTC CSAARYEQYF
TRBD2 many TRBJ2-3 TRBV7-6 TGTGCCAGCAGCTTAACCCCTCCGGGACTAGCGGGAGTGCCTACGCAGTATTTT CASSLTPPGLAGVPTQYF
NA many TRBJ2-1 TRBV7-2 TGTGCCAGCAGCTTCCGTTCGGATGAGCAGTTCTTC CASSFRSDEQFF
NA NA TRBJ1-4 TRBV12-3/TRBV12-4 TGTGCCAGCAGAGGGGCGGAAACACTGTTTTTT CASRGAETLFF
NA NA TRBJ2-7 TRBV5-5 TGTGCCACCTACCCGGTTGACCGGTTAGGATACGAGCAGTACTTC CATYPVDRLGYEQYF
NA NA TRBJ1-1 TRBV19 TGTGCCAGTAGTATAGCCCTAACAGGGAGGGCGAACACTGAAGCTTTCTTT CASSIALTGRANTEAFF
NA NA TRBJ2-3 TRBV19 TGTGCCAGTAGATCCATTAAGGGGGGGCGCACAGATACGCAGTATTTT CASRSIKGGRTDTQYF
NA once TRBJ2-5 TRBV2 TGTGCCAGCAGGGTAGCAGTGTACCAAGAGACCCAGTACTTC CASRVAVYQETQYF
NA few TRBJ2-5 TRBV18 TGTGCCAGCTCACCGCCCCAGGGGCAGGGGACGGAGACCCAGTACTTC CASSPPQGQGTETQYF
TRBD2 NA TRBJ2-7 TRBV27 TGTGCCAGCGGAGTGGCGGGAGGGTCCTACGAGCAGTACTTC CASGVAGGSYEQYF
NA many TRBJ1-5 TRBV6-2/TRBV6-3 TGTGCCAGCAGGACCTCTAATCAGCCCCAGCATTTT CASRTSNQPQHF
TRBD1 NA TRBJ1-4 TRBV2 TGTGCCAGCGGACTTGCACAGGGGGCGGGTAATGAAAAACTGTTTTTT CASGLAQGAGNEKLFF
TRBD1 many TRBJ1-1 TRBV7-2 TGTGCCAGCAGCTTTGCACAGGGGGGCACTGAAGCTTTCTTT CASSFAQGGTEAFF
NA NA TRBJ2-3 TRBV12-3/TRBV12-4 TGTGCCAGCAGTTTCCCCAGGGGCGCTAGCACAGATACGCAGTATTTT CASSFPRGASTDTQYF
NA few TRBJ2-7 TRBV20-1 TGCAGTGCTGAGGGGGGAGCCTACGAGCAGTACTTC CSAEGGAYEQYF
TRBD2 few TRBJ2-3 TRBV10-3 TGTGCCACGGGGGGGCTTTCCACGGATACGCAGTATTTT CATGGLSTDTQYF
TRBD2 NA TRBJ2-7 TRBV7-2 TGTGCCAGCAGCTTAGTCGCGGGGGGGGGGGGACGGTTAGAGCAGTACTTC CASSLVAGGGGRLEQYF
NA NA TRBJ2-7 TRBV7-2 TGTGCCAGCAGCCTCCAGAGGGGGGCTTCGGGAGAGCAGTACTTC CASSLQRGASGEQYF
NA NA TRBJ2-5 TRBV9 TGTGCCAGCAGCGTTACCCTTGGGGAGACCCAGTACTTC CASSVTLGETQYF
TRBD2 NA TRBJ2-1 TRBV3-1 TGTGCCAGCAGCCAATTCCTCGGGGGGGGGGGGCAGCAGTTCTTC CASSQFLGGGGQQFF
NA NA TRBJ1-2 TRBV29-1 TGCAGCGTTTACAGAGCGGGAGGCTACACCTTC CSVYRAGGYTF
NA many TRBJ1-5 TRBV6-1 TGTGCCAGCTTTGGTCCTCGAGGGGCTATGAGCAATCAGCCCCAGCATTTT CASFGPRGAMSNQPQHF
NA many TRBJ1-1 TRBV7-2 TGTGCCAGCAGCCCGACGGACCGACACGTGAACACTGAAGCTTTCTTT CASSPTDRHVNTEAFF
NA many TRBJ1-2 TRBV7-2 TGTGCCAGCAGCTTAACGCGGGACACTATCGGAGGCTACACCTTC CASSLTRDTIGGYTF
NA few TRBJ1-4 TRBV15 TGTGCCACCAGCAGGACAACTAATGAAAAACTGTTTTTT CATSRTTNEKLFF
NA many TRBJ1-2 TRBV7-2 TGTGCCAGCAGCCCAGATGGAGGCTATGGCTACACCTTC CASSPDGGYGYTF
NA NA TRBJ2-1 TRBV12-5 TGTGCTAGTGCCGGTAGGTACAATGAGCAGTTCTTC CASAGRYNEQFF
NA many TRBJ2-1 TRBV7-2 TGTGCCAGCAGTCCCCTCCTAGCGCCCAGAGAGAGCAATGAGCAGTTCTTC CASSPLLAPRESNEQFF
NA few TRBJ1-3 TRBV15 TGTGCCACCAGCAGAGGTCCGGTCGGCTCTGGAAACACCATATATTTT CATSRGPVGSGNTIYF
TRBD1 many TRBJ2-4 TRBV7-2 TGTGCCAGCAGCTCCAGCTTGACACCGGGACAGGGAAACATTCAGTACTTC CASSSSLTPGQGNIQYF
NA many TRBJ2-3 TRBV7-2 TGTGCCAGCAGCAAAAGGGGAGATACGCAGTATTTT CASSKRGDTQYF
NA few TRBJ2-1 TRBV6-1 TGTGCCAGCAAGCCACGGACGTACAATGAGCAGTTCTTC CASKPRTYNEQFF
NA NA TRBJ2-1 TRBV28 TGTGCCAGCAGGCCGATAGGGGCGCCAAGCTCCTACAATGAGCAGTTCTTC CASRPIGAPSSYNEQFF
TRBD1 many TRBJ2-4 TRBV7-9 TGTGCCAGCAGCCATACTGACAGGGCGAAAAACATTCAGTACTTC CASSHTDRAKNIQYF
NA many TRBJ1-1 TRBV6-1 TGTGCCAGCAGTGGTGGCAGGGTAGACGCTGAAGCTTTCTTT CASSGGRVDAEAFF
NA many TRBJ2-7 TRBV28 TGTGCCAGCAGCCCCGGGACGCCCGAGCAGTACTTC CASSPGTPEQYF
NA NA TRBJ2-1 TRBV25-1 TGTGCCAGCAGTGATGGGGTAGCCTACAATAAGCAGTTCTTC CASSDGVAYNKQFF
NA few TRBJ1-4 TRBV7-9 TGTGCCAGCAGCCACGATGGCTCTAATGAAAAACTGTTTTTT CASSHDGSNEKLFF
NA many TRBJ1-2 TRBV12-3/TRBV12-4 TGTGCCAGCAGTCAACTGTATGGCTACACCTTC CASSQLYGYTF
NA many TRBJ2-7 TRBV27 TGTGCCAGCAGTTTGGGGGGCACCTACGAGCAGTACTTC CASSLGGTYEQYF
NA NA TRBJ1-1 TRBV28 TGTGCCAGCAGTCCAGGATCAAGGAACACTGAAGCTTTCTTT CASSPGSRNTEAFF
TRBD2 NA TRBJ2-2 TRBV11-3 TGTGCCAGCAGCTTCGGTCTAGCGGGAGATTCCGGGGAGCTGTTTTTT CASSFGLAGDSGELFF
NA many TRBJ2-5 TRBV7-2 TGTGCCAGCAGCTTAGCGACTAGGGTAGAGGAGACCCAGTACTTC CASSLATRVEETQYF
NA many TRBJ1-2 TRBV7-2 TGTGCCAGCAGCCCCGGGACCTCTAACTATGGCTACACCTTC CASSPGTSNYGYTF
NA NA TRBJ2-5 TRBV10-3 TGTACCATCAGTGAGAATCCCACTAGTCCCCAAGAGACCCAGTACTTC CTISENPTSPQETQYF
NA NA TRBJ1-1 TRBV7-9 TGTGCCAGCTTACAGGGTGTGAACACTGAAGCTTTCTTT CASLQGVNTEAFF
TRBD2 many TRBJ2-7 TRBV7-2 TGTGCCAGCAGCCCCGCCCGGACTAGCGGCTCTCAGTACTTC CASSPARTSGSQYF
NA few TRBJ1-3 TRBV29-1 TGCAGCGTTGAAGAGTCGGCGGACCGCTCTGGAAACACCATATATTTT CSVEESADRSGNTIYF
TRBD2 few TRBJ2-5 TRBV6-8 TGTGCCAGCAGTCGATCCCCAGCGGGGGGGCAAGAGACCCAGTACTTC CASSRSPAGGQETQYF
TRBD2 many TRBJ2-3 TRBV7-2 TGTGCCAGCAGCTTAGACGGGGGGGGTAGCACAGATACGCAGTATTTT CASSLDGGGSTDTQYF
NA many TRBJ2-3 TRBV6-1 TGTGCCAGCAGTCGGACCGTCACAGATACGCAGTATTTT CASSRTVTDTQYF
NA many TRBJ1-1 TRBV7-2 TGTGCCAGCAGCCGCCGTGAGCGGGGGGTTAACACTGAAGCTTTCTTT CASSRRERGVNTEAFF
TRBD1 many TRBJ1-2 TRBV7-6 TGTGCCAGCAGCCGGACTTACCGACAGGGTTGGCACGGCTACACCTTC CASSRTYRQGWHGYTF
TRBD2 many TRBJ2-3 TRBV7-2 TGTGCCAGCAGCTTGTCGGGACTAGCGGGCACAGATACGCAGTATTTT CASSLSGLAGTDTQYF
TRBD2 many TRBJ2-1 TRBV6-1 TGTGCCAGCAGCGCGGCCAGACTAGCGGGGGGAGGCTACAATGAGCAGTTCTTC CASSAARLAGGGYNEQFF
NA few TRBJ2-1 TRBV7-8 TGTGCCAGCAGCTTAAGACGGGACTCTTCGAACGAGCAGTTCTTC CASSLRRDSSNEQFF
NA NA TRBJ1-5 TRBV20-1 TGCAGTGCTAGGGGGTTCTTTTCCAATCAGCCCCAGCATTTT CSARGFFSNQPQHF
NA NA TRBJ2-5 TRBV2 TGTGCCAGCAGTTGGGCACAAGAGACCCAGTACTTC CASSWAQETQYF
NA many TRBJ1-2 TRBV7-2 TGTGCCAGCAGCTTAGCGGTTCGGGAAACCGCTAACTATGGCTACACCTTC CASSLAVRETANYGYTF